In this sample, the clone carrying this TCR beta chain turned up many times. In the authors' workflow: Using the CDR3 differences seen across clinicopathological groups, the authors built a distant-metastasis classifier for papillary thyroid cancer, which was meant to discriminate distant-metastatic patients. TCRdb reassembled clones from the PCR reads with MiXCR. The V and J calls, along with clone size, are taken from TCRdb and not from the paper's own processing. The data hold some 16,000 clones, with 24% observed a single time. This sample was taken from a study of metastatic and nonmetastatic thyroid tumors. Study-level information: Repertoires were compared across blood and tumor or nodule tissue from malignant and benign thyroid patients.

The CDR3 has 17 amino acids. V was pared by 2 bases and J by 2 bases, with 9 bases of the junction left unmatched. Germline CDR1 is MNHNS and CDR2 is SASEGT. Every patient underwent thyroid surgery untreated. This receptor was obtained from a male donor with papillary thyroid cancer or a benign thyroid nodule (not recorded which). Some clones in this sample may be carry-over from other donors' samples. The material sequenced was tumor tissue. V and J are TRBV6-1 and TRBJ2-3; 8 nucleotides match TRBD2. The CDR3 DNA follows: TGTGCCAGCAGTGAAAGGCTCGGAGCGGGAGTCACAGATACGCAGTATTTT. It yields the protein CASSERLGAGVTDTQYF.